The sequence of this TCR beta chain was determined in a study of T-cell memory formation after mild COVID-19. Turning to the study itself: Largely, TCR clusters stayed within a single donor.

TCRdb re-analysed the 5' RACE reads in MiXCR, keeping a single row per CDR3 protein. There are about 180,000 distinct CDR3 sequences in the sample; 16% occur only once, and 2% to 2.5% lies in the top ten. Study-level findings and limits: Contracting CD4+ clones were located mainly in CM and EM, and CD8+ clones in EMRA. The study found balanced CD4/CD8 in clones contracting day 15 to 85 and a CD4+ lean in later expanders. Detection of some responders pre-infection suggested pre-existing cross-reactive memory T cells participated.

This clonotype was found a few times. The antigen remains unidentified. Trimming took 3 bases from V and 6 from J; bases not matched to a gene: 6. This CDR3 contains 16 residues. Sequencing was performed on PBMCs or a T cell subset sorted from them (not recorded which). The chain couples TRBV12-3 or TRBV12-4 to TRBJ2-1; TRBD2 matches at 12 bases. This TCR was recovered from an adult woman who had mild COVID-19 (a few samples of this study predate the infection). Cell type and time point are not known. As DNA, the CDR3 is TGTGCCAGCAGTTTTGTATGGACTAGCGGGGCCAATGAGCAGTTCTTC. Residues: CASSFVWTSGANEQFF.